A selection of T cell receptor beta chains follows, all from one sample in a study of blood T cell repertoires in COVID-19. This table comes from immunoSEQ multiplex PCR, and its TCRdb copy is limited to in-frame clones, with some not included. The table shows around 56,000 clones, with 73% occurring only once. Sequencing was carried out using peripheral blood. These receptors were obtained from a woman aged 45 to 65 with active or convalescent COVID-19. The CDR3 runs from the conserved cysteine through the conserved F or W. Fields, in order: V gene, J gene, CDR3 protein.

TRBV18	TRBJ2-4	CASSPPGPGGLAKNIQYF
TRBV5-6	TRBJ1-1	CASRPTGVNTEAFF
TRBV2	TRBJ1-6	CASSPISDRGTDSPLHF
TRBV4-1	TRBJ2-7	CASSPTSGRMYF
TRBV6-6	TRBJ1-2	CASSYTGTERGYTF
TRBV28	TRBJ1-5	CASSFGTGEQPQHF
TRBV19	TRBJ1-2	CASSEGQGWGYTF
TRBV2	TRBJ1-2	CASQRTVANYGYTF
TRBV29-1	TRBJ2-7	CSVSLQGYEQYF
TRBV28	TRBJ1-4	CASSSGQDNEKLFF
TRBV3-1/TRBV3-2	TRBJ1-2	CASSRRGYYGYTF
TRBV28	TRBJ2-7	CASSFRLEQYF
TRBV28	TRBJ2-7	CASSLNYPTYEQYF
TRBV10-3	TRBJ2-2	CAISERQWDSGELFF
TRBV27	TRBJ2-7	CASSSSSYEQYF
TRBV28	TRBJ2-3	CASSLPPGDTQYF
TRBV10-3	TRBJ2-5	CAISAERRRQETQYF
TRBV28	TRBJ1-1	CASGGTGNFVEAFF
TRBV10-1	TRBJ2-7	CASSRTSGTNEQYF
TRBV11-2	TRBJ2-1	CASTPFRDSSYNEQFF
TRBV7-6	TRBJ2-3	CASSLALLAGGTDTQYF
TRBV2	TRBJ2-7	CASTQSREGEQYF
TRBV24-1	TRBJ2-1	CATSGKSGSSYNEQFF
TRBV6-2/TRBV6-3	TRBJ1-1	CASSYGQGMNTEAFF
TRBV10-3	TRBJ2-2	CAISGRTGGETGELFF
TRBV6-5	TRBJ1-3	CASREDRVGNTIYF
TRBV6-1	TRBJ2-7	CASSERWEGAVEQYF
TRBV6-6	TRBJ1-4	CASLDSSTNEKLFF
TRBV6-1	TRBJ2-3	CASSDNGRTDTQYF
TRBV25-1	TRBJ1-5	CASSEAVVNQPQHF
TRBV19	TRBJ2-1	CASRFGQGADEQFF
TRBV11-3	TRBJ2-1	CASSLAEYNEQFF
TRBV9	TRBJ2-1	CASRASGTPYNEQFF
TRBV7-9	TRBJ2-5	CASSFRDREIETQYF
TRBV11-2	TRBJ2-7	CASSVSGGGYEQYF
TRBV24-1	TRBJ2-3	CATSDGQGLSDTQYF
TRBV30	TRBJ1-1	CAWRYGMNTEAFF
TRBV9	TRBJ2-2	CASSPRQAINTGELFF
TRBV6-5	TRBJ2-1	CAIQRGESYNEQFF